The following is a T cell receptor beta chain sequence with its context. This record comes from a study of CD8 T cells in Susac syndrome. V dropped 0 bases and J dropped 8 bases, with 17 bases sitting between them. The CDR3 has 14 residues. Germline assignment: CDR1 SQVTM and CDR2 ANQGSEA. Matching for age and sex applied to the controls, who were healthy donors. RNA amounts of roughly 0.45 to 1 ug underwent reverse transcription with random hexamers. Across 54 Vbeta and 13 Jbeta, TCR beta CDR3 was amplified with immunoSEQ multiplex PCR. In TCRdb, the immunoSEQ multiplex PCR reads were re-called with MiXCR into one record per CDR3 protein. This table holds under 200,000 distinct CDR3 sequences, 90% to 95% found once.

Sequencing input: CD4+ T cells from PBMCs. The genes are TRBV29-1 and TRBJ2-7; D possibly corresponds to TRBD2 (7 bases). The TCR comes from a human donor in good health. CDR3 bases: TGCAGCGTTGAAGATGGAGTGTGGGGGGGGCAGCAGTACTTC. Its translation is CSVEDGVWGGQQYF.